The TCR beta chain under discussion was sequenced for a study of blood T cell repertoires in COVID-19. Overall study context: PBMCs, B-cell-depleted T cells, or T cells were the source of the cDNA or gDNA that made up the material.

This clone was detected only a few times. Trimming removed 4 bases at V and 2 bases at J, with 9 bases between. The length of the CDR3 is 14 residues. Per the germline V gene, CDR1 is SGHDN and CDR2 is FVKESK. Original handling: Amplifying reference gene primers gave estimates of nucleated cell counts. TCRdb keeps only in-frame clones here, not all; method: immunoSEQ multiplex PCR. V, J and clone size derive from that table, while D and trimming were established from the DNA sequence. This table holds around 100,000 clones, approximately 89% found once. The receptor's source is a human donor with active COVID-19. The donor label of this sample is uncertain. The specimen sequenced was peripheral blood. The chain is built from TRBV14 and TRBJ1-3; D is unresolved. CDR3 in amino acids: CASSRIAPGNTIYF. CDR3 DNA: TGTGCCAGCAGCCGAATAGCCCCTGGAAACACCATATATTTT.